The subject of this entry is one T cell receptor beta chain. The data originate from a study of blood T cell repertoires in COVID-19. Study overall: COVID-19 samples from acute and convalescent phases originated in the United States, Italy and Spain. From T cells, B-cell-depleted T cells, or PBMCs came the material, which was cDNA or gDNA.

Assignment of participants to cohorts was predicated upon participant-reported clinical history. Measured with immunoSEQ multiplex PCR; TCRdb has only the in-frame clones, and not every one. This repertoire shows about 300,000 clones, approximately 85% found once; its top ten account for under 2.5%. The sequenced sample consisted of PBMCs or T cells enriched from blood (not recorded which). The TCR sequence derives from a young man who had recovered from COVID-19.

In DNA, the CDR3 is TGTGCCAGCAGTTTGGGGACAGGGAAGAATGAAAAACTGTTTTTT. Its protein product is CASSLGTGKNEKLFF. This chain joins TRBV28 and TRBJ1-4, with 9 nucleotides matching TRBD1. Trimming took 3 bases from V and 5 from J; bases not matched to a gene: 4. Germline V CDR1 and CDR2: MDHEN, SYDVKM. The CDR3 covers 15 residues.